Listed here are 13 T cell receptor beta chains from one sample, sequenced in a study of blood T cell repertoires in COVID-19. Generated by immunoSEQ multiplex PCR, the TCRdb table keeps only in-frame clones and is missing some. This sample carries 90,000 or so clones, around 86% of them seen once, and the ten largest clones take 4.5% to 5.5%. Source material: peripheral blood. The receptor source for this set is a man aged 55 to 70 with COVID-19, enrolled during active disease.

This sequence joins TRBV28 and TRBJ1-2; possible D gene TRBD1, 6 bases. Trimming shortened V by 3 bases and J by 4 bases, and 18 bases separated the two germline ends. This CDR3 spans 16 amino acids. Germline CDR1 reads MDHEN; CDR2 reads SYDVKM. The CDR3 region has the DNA TGTGCCAGCAGTTTCTGGCACCGGACAGACTTCTATGGCTACACCTTC. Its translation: CASSFWHRTDFYGYTF.

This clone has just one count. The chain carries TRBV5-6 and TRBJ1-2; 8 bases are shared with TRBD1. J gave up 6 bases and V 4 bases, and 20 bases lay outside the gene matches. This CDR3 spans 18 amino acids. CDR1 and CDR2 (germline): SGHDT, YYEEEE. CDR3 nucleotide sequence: TGTGCCAGCAGCCCCCAATTCCTAGGACAGGGCCTTGTTAATGGCTACACCTTC. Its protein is CASSPQFLGQGLVNGYTF.

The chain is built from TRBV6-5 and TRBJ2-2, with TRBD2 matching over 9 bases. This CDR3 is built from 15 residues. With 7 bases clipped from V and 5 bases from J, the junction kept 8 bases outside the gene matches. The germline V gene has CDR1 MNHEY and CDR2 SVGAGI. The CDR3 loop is CASTEWREGTGELFF. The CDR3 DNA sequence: TGTGCCAGCACCGAGTGGCGGGAGGGTACCGGGGAGCTGTTTTTT.

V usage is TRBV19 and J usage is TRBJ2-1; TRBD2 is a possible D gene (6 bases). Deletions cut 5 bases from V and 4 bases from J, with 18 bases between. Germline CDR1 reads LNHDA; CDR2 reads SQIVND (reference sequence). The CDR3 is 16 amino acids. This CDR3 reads CASSGKGTAYYNEQFF. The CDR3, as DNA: TGTGCCAGTAGTGGAAAGGGGACTGCCTATTACAATGAGCAGTTCTTC.

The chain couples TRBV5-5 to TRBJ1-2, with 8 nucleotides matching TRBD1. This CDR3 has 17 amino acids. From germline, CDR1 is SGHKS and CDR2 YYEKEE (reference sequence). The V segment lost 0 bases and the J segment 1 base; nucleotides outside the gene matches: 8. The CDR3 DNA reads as TGTGCCAGCAGCTTGGAAGCCGGGACAGGTCTTAACTATGGCTACACCTTC. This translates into CASSLEAGTGLNYGYTF.

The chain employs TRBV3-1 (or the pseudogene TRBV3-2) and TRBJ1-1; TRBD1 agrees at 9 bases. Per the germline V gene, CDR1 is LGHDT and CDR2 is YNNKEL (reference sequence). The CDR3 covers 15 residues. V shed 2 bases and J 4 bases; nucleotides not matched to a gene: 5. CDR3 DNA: TGTGCCAGCAGCCAACGATCACAGGGGGCCACTGAAGCTTTCTTT. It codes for CASSQRSQGATEAFF.

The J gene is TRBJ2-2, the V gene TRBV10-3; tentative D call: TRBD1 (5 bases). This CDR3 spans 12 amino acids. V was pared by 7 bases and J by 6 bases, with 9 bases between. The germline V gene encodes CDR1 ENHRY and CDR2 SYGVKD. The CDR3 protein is CAITQGSGELFF. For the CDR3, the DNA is TGTGCCATCACCCAGGGATCCGGGGAGCTGTTTTTT.

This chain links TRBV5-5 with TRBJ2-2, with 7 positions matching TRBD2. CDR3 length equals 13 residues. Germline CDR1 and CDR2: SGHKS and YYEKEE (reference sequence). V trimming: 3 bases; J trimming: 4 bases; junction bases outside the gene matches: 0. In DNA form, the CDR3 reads TGTGCCAGCAGCTGGGGGGGCACCGGGGAGCTGTTTTTT. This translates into CASSWGGTGELFF. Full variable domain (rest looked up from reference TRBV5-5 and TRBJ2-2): DAGVTQSPTHLIKTRGQQVTLRCSPISGHKSVSWYQQVLGQGPQFIFQYYEKEERGRGNFPDRFSARQFPNYSSELNVNALLLGDSALYLCASSWGGTGELFFGEGSRLTVL.

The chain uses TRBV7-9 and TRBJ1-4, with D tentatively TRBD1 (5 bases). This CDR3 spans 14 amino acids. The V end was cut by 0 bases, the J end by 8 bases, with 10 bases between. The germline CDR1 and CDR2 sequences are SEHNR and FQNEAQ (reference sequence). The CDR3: CASSLAQGKEKLFF. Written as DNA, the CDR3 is TGTGCCAGCAGCTTAGCGCAGGGCAAAGAAAAACTGTTTTTT.

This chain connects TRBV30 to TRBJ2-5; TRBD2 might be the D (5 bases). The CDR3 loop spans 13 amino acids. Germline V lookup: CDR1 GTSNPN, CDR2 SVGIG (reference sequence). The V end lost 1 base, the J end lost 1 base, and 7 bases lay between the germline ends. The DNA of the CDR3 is TGTGCCTGGAGTGGAGGGTTCCAAGAGACCCAGTACTTC. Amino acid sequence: CAWSGGFQETQYF.

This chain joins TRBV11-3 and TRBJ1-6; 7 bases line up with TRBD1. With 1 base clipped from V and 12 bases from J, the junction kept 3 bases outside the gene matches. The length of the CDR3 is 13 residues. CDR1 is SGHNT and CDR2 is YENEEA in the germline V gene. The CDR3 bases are TGTGCCAGCAGCTTAGGACAGGGTGAACCCCTCCACTTT. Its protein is CASSLGQGEPLHF.

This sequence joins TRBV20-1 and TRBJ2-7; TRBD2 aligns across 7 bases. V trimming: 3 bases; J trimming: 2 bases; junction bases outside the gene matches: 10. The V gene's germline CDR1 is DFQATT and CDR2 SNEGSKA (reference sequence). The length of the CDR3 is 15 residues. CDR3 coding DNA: TGCAGTGCTAGTCCGGGACTACAAACAACCTACGAGCAGTACTTC. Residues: CSASPGLQTTYEQYF.

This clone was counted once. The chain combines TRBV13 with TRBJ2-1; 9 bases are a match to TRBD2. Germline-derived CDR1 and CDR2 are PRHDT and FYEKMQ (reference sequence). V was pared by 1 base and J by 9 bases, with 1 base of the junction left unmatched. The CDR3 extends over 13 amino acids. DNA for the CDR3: TGTGCCAGCAGCTTAGCAGCGGGAGGTGAGCAGTTCTTC. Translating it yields CASSLAAGGEQFF.